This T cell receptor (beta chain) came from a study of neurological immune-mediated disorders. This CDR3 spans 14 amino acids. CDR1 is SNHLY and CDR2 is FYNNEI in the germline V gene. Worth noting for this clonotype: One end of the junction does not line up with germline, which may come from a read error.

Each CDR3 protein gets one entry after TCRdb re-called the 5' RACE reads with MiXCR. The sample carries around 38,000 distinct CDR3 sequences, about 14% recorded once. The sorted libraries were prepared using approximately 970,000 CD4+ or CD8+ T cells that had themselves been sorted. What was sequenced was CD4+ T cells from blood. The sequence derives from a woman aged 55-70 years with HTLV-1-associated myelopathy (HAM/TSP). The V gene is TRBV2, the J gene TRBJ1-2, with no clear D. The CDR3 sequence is CVSSPPHRTDGYIF. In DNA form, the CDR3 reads TGTGTCAGCAGTCCTCCCCATCGGACGGATGGCTACATCTTC.